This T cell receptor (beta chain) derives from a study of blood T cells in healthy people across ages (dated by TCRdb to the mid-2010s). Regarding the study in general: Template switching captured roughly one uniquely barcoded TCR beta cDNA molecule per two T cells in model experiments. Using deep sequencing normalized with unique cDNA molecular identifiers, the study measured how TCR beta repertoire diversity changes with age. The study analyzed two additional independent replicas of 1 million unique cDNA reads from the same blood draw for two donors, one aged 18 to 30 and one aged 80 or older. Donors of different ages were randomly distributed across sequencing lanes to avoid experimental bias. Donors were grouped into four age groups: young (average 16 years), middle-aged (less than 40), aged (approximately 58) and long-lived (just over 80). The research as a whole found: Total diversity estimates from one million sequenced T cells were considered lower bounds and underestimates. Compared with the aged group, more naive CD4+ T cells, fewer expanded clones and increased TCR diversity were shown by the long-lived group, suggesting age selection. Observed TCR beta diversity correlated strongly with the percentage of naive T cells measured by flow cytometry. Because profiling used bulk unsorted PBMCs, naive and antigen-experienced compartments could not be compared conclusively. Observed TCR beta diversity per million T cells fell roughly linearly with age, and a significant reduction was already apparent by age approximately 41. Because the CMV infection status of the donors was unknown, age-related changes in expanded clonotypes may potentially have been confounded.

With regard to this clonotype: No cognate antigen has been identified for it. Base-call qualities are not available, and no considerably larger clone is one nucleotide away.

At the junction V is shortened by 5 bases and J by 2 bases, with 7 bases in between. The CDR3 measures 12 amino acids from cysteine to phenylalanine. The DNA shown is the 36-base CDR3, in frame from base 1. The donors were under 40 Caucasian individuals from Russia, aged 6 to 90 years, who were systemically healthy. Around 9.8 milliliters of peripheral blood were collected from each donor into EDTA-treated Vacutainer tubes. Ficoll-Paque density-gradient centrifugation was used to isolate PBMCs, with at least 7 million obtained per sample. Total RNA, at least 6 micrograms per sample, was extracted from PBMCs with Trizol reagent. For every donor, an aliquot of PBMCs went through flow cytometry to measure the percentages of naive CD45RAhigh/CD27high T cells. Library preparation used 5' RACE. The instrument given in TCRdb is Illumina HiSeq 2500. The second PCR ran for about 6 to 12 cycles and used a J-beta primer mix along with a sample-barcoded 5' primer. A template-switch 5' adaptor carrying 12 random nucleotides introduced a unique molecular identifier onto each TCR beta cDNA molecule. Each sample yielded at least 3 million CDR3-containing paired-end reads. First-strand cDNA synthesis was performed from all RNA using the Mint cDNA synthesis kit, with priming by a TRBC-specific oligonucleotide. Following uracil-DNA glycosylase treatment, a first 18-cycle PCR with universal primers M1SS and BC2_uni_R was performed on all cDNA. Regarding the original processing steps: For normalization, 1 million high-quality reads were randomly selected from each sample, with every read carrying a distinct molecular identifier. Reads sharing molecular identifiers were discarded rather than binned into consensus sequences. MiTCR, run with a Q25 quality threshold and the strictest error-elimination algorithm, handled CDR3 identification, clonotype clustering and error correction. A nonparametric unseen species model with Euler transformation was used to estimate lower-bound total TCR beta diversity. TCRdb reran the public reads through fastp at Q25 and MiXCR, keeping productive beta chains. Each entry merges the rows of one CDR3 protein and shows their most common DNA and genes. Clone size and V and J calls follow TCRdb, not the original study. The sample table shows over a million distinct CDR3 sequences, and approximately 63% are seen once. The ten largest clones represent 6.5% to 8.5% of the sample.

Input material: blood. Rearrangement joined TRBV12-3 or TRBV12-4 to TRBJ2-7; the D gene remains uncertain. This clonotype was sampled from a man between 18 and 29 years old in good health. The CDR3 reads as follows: CASSAVTYEQYF. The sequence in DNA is TGTGCCAGCAGTGCAGTAACCTACGAGCAGTACTTC.